This TCR beta chain emerged from a study of cytomegalovirus exposure and HLA in healthy donors. Study-wide context: Researchers previously reported finding fewer than 140 million unique TCR beta sequences from about 179 million T cells.

The PCR had 60 Vbeta and 13 Jbeta primers. Method: immunoSEQ multiplex PCR; TCRdb's copy keeps in-frame clones and lacks some. The sample consists of roughly 150,000 clones, approximately 80% of them appearing once. Study-wide results and limits: Fewer N-insertions than the approximately 680-donor mean were reportedly shown by an Asian-associated ancestry cluster in a later analysis.

Remarks on this clone: Its antigen is not known.

Trimming removed 5 bases from V and 1 base from J; junction bases left unmatched: 9. Germline V gene data show CDR1 as SGHVS and CDR2 as FQNEAQ. This CDR3 has 16 residues. The TCR sequence derives from a male donor in good health and CMV-seronegative. The sample taken for sequencing was PBMCs. The rearrangement joins TRBV7-8 to TRBJ2-7, with 9 positions matching TRBD1. CDR3 sequence (DNA): TGTGCCAGCAGCCCGGTGGACAGGGGTAGTTCCTACGAGCAGTACTTC. Encoded protein: CASSPVDRGSSYEQYF.